The 14 T cell receptor beta chains below were found in one sample sequenced in a study of T-cell reconstitution after alpha-beta-depleted transplantation in children. Unique molecular identifiers were incorporated during preparation of the TCRbeta library. In TCRdb, the PCR reads were re-called with MiXCR into one record per CDR3 protein. The data hold around 420,000 distinct CDR3 sequences, with around 16% observed a single time. Sequencing was performed on PBMCs, mostly from graft donor cells, taken 360 days after TCRalphabeta/CD19-depleted stem cell transplant. Every receptor here comes from a boy under two years old who had a stem cell transplant for Wiskott-Aldrich syndrome, so the T cells may come from the graft donor.

This chain joins TRBV28 and TRBJ2-5; either TRBD1 or TRBD2 may fit D (6 bases each). The ends were cut back, 4 bases at V and 5 bases at J, with 11 bases in the middle. Germline CDR1 is MDHEN and CDR2 is SYDVKM. There are 13 residues in the CDR3. The CDR3 sequence: CASSSRGVETQYF. Written as DNA, the CDR3 is TGTGCCAGCAGTTCAAGGGGGGTGGAGACCCAGTACTTC.

This clonotype was observed a handful of times. CDR3 amino acids: CASGVAYNEQFF. The CDR3 bases are TGTGCCAGTGGGGTAGCCTACAATGAGCAGTTCTTC. The chain joins TRBV9 to TRBJ2-1; D is undetermined. In germline, CDR1 is SGDLS, CDR2 YYNGEE. This CDR3 comprises 12 residues. V lost 8 bases and J 2 bases, leaving 8 bases between the germline ends.

The genes are TRBV7-9 and TRBJ1-3; 8 nucleotides line up with TRBD1. There are 17 residues in the CDR3. CDR1 SEHNR and CDR2 FQNEAQ come from the germline V gene (reference sequence). After removal of 5 bases from V and 0 bases from J, the junction contained 9 bases not matched to a gene. Here the CDR3 DNA reads TGTGCCAGCAGCCGTCCCGGGACAGGCCCCTCTGGAAACACCATATATTTT. Translating gives CASSRPGTGPSGNTIYF.

V is TRBV14 and J is TRBJ1-1, with 10 bases identical to TRBD1. The germline V gene encodes CDR1 SGHDN and CDR2 FVKESK. This CDR3 is built from 14 residues. After removal of 4 bases from V and 7 bases from J, the junction contained 6 bases not matched to a gene. The CDR3 is CASSLTGQGIEAFF. The DNA of the CDR3 is TGTGCCAGCAGCCTAACGGGACAGGGGATTGAAGCTTTCTTT.

This clonotype was observed a handful of times. The rearrangement uses TRBV5-1 and TRBJ2-5, with unresolved D. The CDR3 totals 12 residues. CDR1 SGHRS and CDR2 YFSETQ come from the germline V gene. Between the trimmed V and J ends, which lost 0 bases and 7 bases, there was a span of 7 bases. The CDR3 loop reads CASSLERWTQYF. CDR3 coding DNA: TGCGCCAGCAGCTTGGAGAGATGGACCCAGTACTTC.

V gene TRBV10-3 combines with J gene TRBJ2-1; no clear D gene. Trimming removed 7 bases from V and 4 bases from J, with 14 bases in between. The CDR3 contains 14 residues. Per the germline V gene, CDR1 is ENHRY and CDR2 is SYGVKD. The CDR3 sequence is CAITPDQAYNEQFF. The DNA of the CDR3 is TGTGCCATCACCCCGGACCAAGCGTACAATGAGCAGTTCTTC.

V gene TRBV7-2 combines with J gene TRBJ2-3; 9 nucleotides align to TRBD1. CDR1 is SGHTA, CDR2 FQGNSA, per germline. V dropped 6 bases and J dropped 5; count of bases not matched to a gene: 6. The CDR3 runs 14 residues. CDR3 amino acids: CASSGQGFLDTQYF. As DNA, the CDR3 is TGTGCCAGCAGTGGACAGGGGTTTTTAGATACGCAGTATTTT.

This clonotype showed up just a few times. This chain links TRBV29-1 with TRBJ2-3; 11 positions match TRBD2. CDR1 is SQVTM and CDR2 is ANQGSEA in the germline V gene. The CDR3 loop spans 14 amino acids. V gave up 7 bases and J gave up 4 bases; unmatched junction bases: 7. The DNA of the CDR3 is TGCAGCGGCACTTCGGGACTAGCGGCAGATACGCAGTATTTT. It is translated as CSGTSGLAADTQYF.

This chain links TRBV7-2 with TRBJ2-2, with D hard to call. Germline V gene lookup returns CDR1 SGHTA and CDR2 FQGNSA. The V gene lost 5 bases and the J gene lost 6 bases, with 7 bases spanning the gap. CDR3 size: 12 residues. CDR3 in amino acids: CASSLKAGELFF. For the CDR3, the DNA is TGTGCCAGCAGCCTCAAAGCCGGGGAGCTGTTTTTT.

V and J are TRBV11-2 and TRBJ2-1; 10 nucleotides agree with TRBD1. Per the germline V gene, CDR1 is SGHAT and CDR2 is FQNNGV. This CDR3 is built from 16 residues. V was clipped by 5 bases and J by 5 bases; unmatched bases: 9. This CDR3 reads CASSTQPGTGDNEQFF. DNA of the CDR3: TGTGCCAGCAGCACCCAACCCGGGACAGGGGACAATGAGCAGTTCTTC.

This clonotype was recorded a few times. The chain carries TRBV20-1 and TRBJ2-3; 8 bases are a match to TRBD1. CDR1 is DFQATT and CDR2 is SNEGSKA in the germline V gene (reference sequence). The CDR3 has 16 residues. The J segment lost 8 bases and the V segment lost 6 bases, leaving 19 bases of the junction unmatched. For the CDR3, the DNA is TGCAGTGCCCCCAGGGGGTTGGACAGGGTATTGGGTACGCAGTATTTT. Protein: CSAPRGLDRVLGTQYF.

This clonotype was detected a few times. The DNA of the CDR3 is TGTGCCATCAGTGGACAGTCCCTTTGGAATGAGCAGTTCTTC. It encodes CAISGQSLWNEQFF. The V gene is TRBV10-3, the J gene TRBJ2-1, with D possibly TRBD1 on 5 matching bases. V was trimmed by 4 bases and J by 7 bases, leaving 14 bases between them. This CDR3 comprises 14 residues. Germline assignment: CDR1 ENHRY and CDR2 SYGVKD.

This clonotype turned up a few times. V gene TRBV29-1 combines with J gene TRBJ1-1; 9 positions match TRBD1. The CDR3 is made up of 14 amino acids. Germline values: CDR1 SQVTM, CDR2 ANQGSEA. The V and J ends lost 6 bases and 4 bases, in that order; junction bases with no gene match: 9. As DNA, the CDR3 is TGCAGCGTATTTGACAGGGGGTGGGTCACTGAAGCTTTCTTT. It translates to CSVFDRGWVTEAFF. The variable domain in full, with the rest retrieved from reference TRBV29-1 and TRBJ1-1, is SAVISQKPSRDICQRGTSLTIQCQVDSQVTMMFWYRQQPGQSLTLIATANQGSEATYESGFVIDKFPISRPNLTFSTLTVSNMSPEDSSIYLCSVFDRGWVTEAFFGQGTRLTVV.

This clonotype was seen a few times. The gene calls are TRBV11-2 and TRBJ1-2, with unresolved D. V gave up 2 bases and J gave up 0 bases, with 4 bases separating them. The CDR3 is 13 amino acids. The germline gives CDR1 SGHAT, CDR2 FQNNGV. CDR3 coding DNA: TGTGCCAGCAGCTTAAGCGCTAACTATGGCTACACCTTC. This codes for CASSLSANYGYTF.